This T cell receptor beta chain is from a study of cytotoxic CD8 clonotypes in ibrutinib-treated CLL. Study in general: Complete response was seen in 2 patients and partial in approximately 24; some 12 progressed and roughly 15 stayed remitted after a median around 6 years.

Roughly 2 micrograms of genomic DNA, which was extracted from cryopreserved PBMCs, served as the material used for the TCR beta libraries. Note on this clone: Antigen unknown.

Study observations and caveats: Clonality climbed at ibrutinib response, then dropped toward baseline at progression.

Sequencing sought depths of 1 in 200,000 to 1 in 1 million T cells. Profiled with immunoSEQ multiplex PCR; TCRdb holds only in-frame clones, not every one. The table lists some 310,000 clones, around four fifths of them singletons, with about 6.7% in the top ten. This clonotype was sampled from a human donor with chronic lymphocytic leukemia. Specimen: PBMCs, collected before ibrutinib treatment.

The CDR3 DNA sequence: TGTGCCAGTCACCCCCGGCACAGCACAGATACGCAGTATTTT. Translated: CASHPRHSTDTQYF. This chain links TRBV19 with TRBJ2-3, with D hard to call. The CDR3 totals 14 residues. Germline V gene sequence: CDR1 LNHDA, CDR2 SQIVND (reference sequence). V shed 8 bases and J shed 0 bases, with 12 bases lying between them. The whole variable domain, filled in from reference TRBV19 and TRBJ2-3, reads DGGITQSPKYLFRKEGQNVTLSCEQNLNHDAMYWYRQDPGQGLRLIYYSQIVNDFQKGDIAEGYSVSREKKESFPLTVTSAQKNPTAFYLCASHPRHSTDTQYFGPGTRLTVL.